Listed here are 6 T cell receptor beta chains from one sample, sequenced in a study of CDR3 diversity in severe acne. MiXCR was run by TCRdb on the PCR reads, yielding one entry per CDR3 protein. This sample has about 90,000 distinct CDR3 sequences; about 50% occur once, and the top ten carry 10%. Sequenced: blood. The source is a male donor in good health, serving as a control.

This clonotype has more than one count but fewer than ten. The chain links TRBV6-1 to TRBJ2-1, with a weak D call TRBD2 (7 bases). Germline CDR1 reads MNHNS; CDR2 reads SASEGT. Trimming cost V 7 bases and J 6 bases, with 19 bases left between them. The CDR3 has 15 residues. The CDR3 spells CASTPWEGGLNEQFF. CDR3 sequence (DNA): TGTGCCAGCACCCCCTGGGAGGGGGGGCTCAATGAGCAGTTCTTC.

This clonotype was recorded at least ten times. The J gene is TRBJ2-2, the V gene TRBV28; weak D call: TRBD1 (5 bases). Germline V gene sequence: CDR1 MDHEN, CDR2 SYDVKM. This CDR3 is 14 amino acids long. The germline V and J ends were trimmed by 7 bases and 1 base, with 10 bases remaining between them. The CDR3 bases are TGTGCCAGCAAGGGGCCCATGAACACCGGGGAGCTGTTTTTT. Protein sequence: CASKGPMNTGELFF.

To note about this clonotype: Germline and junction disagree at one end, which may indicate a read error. The CDR3 nucleotides read TGCGCCAGCAGCCGCCTACAGGGTAGCAATCAGCCCCAGCATTTT. Protein: CASSRLQGSNQPQHF. The J gene is TRBJ1-5, the V gene TRBV6-5; perhaps TRBD1 as D (6 bases). This CDR3 spans 15 amino acids. The germline gives CDR1 MNHEY, CDR2 SVGAGI.

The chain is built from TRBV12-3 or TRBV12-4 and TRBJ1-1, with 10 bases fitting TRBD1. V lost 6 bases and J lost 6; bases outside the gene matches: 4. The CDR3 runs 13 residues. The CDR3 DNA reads TGTGCCAGCAGCGGACAGGGGGGTTCTGAAGCTTTCTTT. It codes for CASSGQGGSEAFF.

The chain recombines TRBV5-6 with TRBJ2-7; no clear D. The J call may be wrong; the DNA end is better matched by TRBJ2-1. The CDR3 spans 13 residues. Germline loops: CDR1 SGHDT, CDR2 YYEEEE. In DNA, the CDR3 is TGTGCCAGCAGCTTGGGGGTCGGCCTTGAGCAGTTCTTC. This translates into CASSLGVGLEQFF.

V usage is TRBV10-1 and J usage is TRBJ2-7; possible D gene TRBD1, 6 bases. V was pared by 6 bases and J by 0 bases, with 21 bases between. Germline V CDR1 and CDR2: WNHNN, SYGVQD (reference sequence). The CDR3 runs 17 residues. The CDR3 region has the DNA TGCGCCAGCAGAACCGTTCCGACAGGAAAAAACTCCTACGAGCAGTACTTC. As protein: CASRTVPTGKNSYEQYF.